This T cell receptor beta chain was obtained from a study of human T cells and chemical hapten exposure. Using its own MiXCR run on the RACE reads, TCRdb lists one record per CDR3 protein. The table records about 120,000 distinct CDR3 sequences, roughly 15% of them present only once. As to time point: patch test 1, 2 weeks after DPC sensitization. Treatment indicated: therapeutic diphenylcyclopropenone sensitization with weekly scalp DPC. This clonotype was counted between two and nine times. The antigen is not known. Between the trimmed V and J ends, which lost 2 bases and 3 bases, there was a span of 8 bases. Germline CDR1 reads MNHEY; CDR2 reads SVGEGT. This CDR3 region has 13 residues. Study conclusions and caveats: There were significantly more large CDR3 similarity clusters among expanded TCRs than among controls.

The rearrangement uses TRBV6-2 or TRBV6-3 and TRBJ2-7; D is undetermined. The sample consisted of whole blood, taken in connection with sensitization to the hapten diphenylcyclopropenone (DPC). The clonotype was recovered from a man between 18 and 29 years old with alopecia areata. Some clones in this sample may be carry-over from other donors' samples. The CDR3 region has the DNA TGTGCCAGCAGTTACGAGGAGCTCTACGAGCAGTACTTC. It translates to CASSYEELYEQYF.